This T cell receptor (beta chain) derives from a study of blood T cell repertoires in COVID-19. In the study overall: PBMCs, B-cell-depleted T cells, or T cells provided the cDNA or gDNA that made up the material.

Only in-frame clones appear in the TCRdb table, and some are missing; sequencing was by immunoSEQ multiplex PCR. The top ten hold roughly 12% of the sample, which has 150,000 to 200,000 clones, approximately 80% seen once. During active infection, Seattle patients enrolled and were then monitored through disease. V shed 5 bases and J shed 5 bases, with 15 bases lying between them. The germline V gene encodes CDR1 LNHDA and CDR2 SQIVND (reference sequence). The CDR3 contains 14 residues. The J gene is TRBJ1-1, the V gene TRBV19; D ambiguous. The source is a woman older than 75 with COVID-19, enrolled during active disease. Sequencing used peripheral blood. CDR3 coding DNA: TGTGCCAGTAGTGCCGACCCGGGGAGGACTGAAGCTTTCTTT. It specifies CASSADPGRTEAFF.